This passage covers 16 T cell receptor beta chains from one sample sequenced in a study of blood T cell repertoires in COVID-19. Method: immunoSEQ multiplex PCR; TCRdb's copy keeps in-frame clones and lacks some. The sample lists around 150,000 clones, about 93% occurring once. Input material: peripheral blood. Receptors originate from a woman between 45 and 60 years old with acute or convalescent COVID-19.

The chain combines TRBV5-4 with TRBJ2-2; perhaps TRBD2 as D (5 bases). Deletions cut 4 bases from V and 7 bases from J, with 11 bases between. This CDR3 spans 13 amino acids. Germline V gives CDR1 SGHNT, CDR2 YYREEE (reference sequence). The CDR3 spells CASSPRESGELFF. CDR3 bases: TGTGCCAGCAGCCCAAGGGAGAGCGGGGAGCTGTTTTTT.

This CDR3 reads CASSPPGGRREQYF. DNA of the CDR3: TGTGCCAGCAGCCCCCCGGGGGGGCGGAGAGAGCAGTACTTC. The genes are TRBV9 and TRBJ2-7, with 8 nucleotides matching TRBD2. The CDR3 loop spans 14 amino acids. The J segment lost 7 bases and the V segment lost 4 bases, leaving 10 bases of the junction unmatched. The germline gives CDR1 SGDLS, CDR2 YYNGEE.

The CDR3 reads CASGQGEETQYF. Written as DNA, the CDR3 is TGTGCCAGCGGACAGGGGGAAGAGACCCAGTACTTC. The chain couples TRBV12-3 or TRBV12-4 to TRBJ2-5, with 10 bases that match TRBD1. Unmatched junction bases numbered 0, after V lost 8 bases and J lost 3 bases. The CDR3 has 12 residues.

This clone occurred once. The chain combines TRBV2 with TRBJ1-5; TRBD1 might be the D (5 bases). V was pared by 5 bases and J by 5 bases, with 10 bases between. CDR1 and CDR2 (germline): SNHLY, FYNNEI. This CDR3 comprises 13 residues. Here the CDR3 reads CASSTDRYQPQHF. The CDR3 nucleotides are TGTGCCAGCAGTACAGACAGATATCAGCCCCAGCATTTT.

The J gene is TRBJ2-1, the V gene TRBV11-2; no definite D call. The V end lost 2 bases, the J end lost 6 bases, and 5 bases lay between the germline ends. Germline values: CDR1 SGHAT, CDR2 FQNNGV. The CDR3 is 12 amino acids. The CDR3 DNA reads TGTGCCAGCAGCTTACCCCTCAATGAGCAGTTCTTC. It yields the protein CASSLPLNEQFF.

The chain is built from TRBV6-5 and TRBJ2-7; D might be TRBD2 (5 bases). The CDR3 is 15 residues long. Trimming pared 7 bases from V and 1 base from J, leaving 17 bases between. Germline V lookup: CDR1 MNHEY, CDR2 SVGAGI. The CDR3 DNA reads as TGTGCCAGCAAAGAGGGTGGGGTCGAGTCCTACGAGCAGTACTTC. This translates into CASKEGGVESYEQYF.

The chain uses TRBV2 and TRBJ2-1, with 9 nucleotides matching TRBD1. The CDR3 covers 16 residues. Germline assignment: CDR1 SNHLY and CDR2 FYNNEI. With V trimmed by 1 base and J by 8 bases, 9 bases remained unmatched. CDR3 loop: CASSEDGQGQVDEQFF. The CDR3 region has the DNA TGTGCCAGCAGTGAAGACGGACAGGGGCAGGTGGATGAGCAGTTCTTC. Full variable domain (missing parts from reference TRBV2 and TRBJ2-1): EPEVTQTPSHQVTQMGQEVILRCVPISNHLYFYWYRQILGQKVEFLVSFYNNEISEKSEIFDDQFSVERPDGSNFTLKIRSTKLEDSAMYFCASSEDGQGQVDEQFFGPGTRLTVL.

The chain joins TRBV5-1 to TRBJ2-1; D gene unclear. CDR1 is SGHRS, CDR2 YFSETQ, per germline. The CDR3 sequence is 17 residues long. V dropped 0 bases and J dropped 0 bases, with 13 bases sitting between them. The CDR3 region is CASSLADKMSSYNEQFF. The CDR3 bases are TGCGCCAGCAGCTTGGCCGATAAGATGAGCTCCTACAATGAGCAGTTCTTC. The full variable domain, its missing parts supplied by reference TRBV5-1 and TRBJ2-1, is KAGVTQTPRYLIKTRGQQVTLSCSPISGHRSVSWYQQTPGQGLQFLFEYFSETQRNKGNFPGRFSGRQFSNSRSEMNVSTLELGDSALYLCASSLADKMSSYNEQFFGPGTRLTVL.

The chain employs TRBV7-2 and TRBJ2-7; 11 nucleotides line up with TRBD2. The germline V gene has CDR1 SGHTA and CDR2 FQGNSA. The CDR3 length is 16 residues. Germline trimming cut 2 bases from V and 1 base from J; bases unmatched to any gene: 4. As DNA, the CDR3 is TGTGCCAGCAGCTTAAGCAGACTAGCGGGATCCTACGAGCAGTACTTC. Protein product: CASSLSRLAGSYEQYF.

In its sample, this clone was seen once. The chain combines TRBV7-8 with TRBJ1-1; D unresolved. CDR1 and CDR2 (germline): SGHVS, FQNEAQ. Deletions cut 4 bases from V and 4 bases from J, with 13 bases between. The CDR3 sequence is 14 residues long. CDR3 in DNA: TGTGCCAGCAGCTCAATTGGGCAGAGCACTGAAGCTTTCTTT. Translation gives CASSSIGQSTEAFF.

The CDR3 sequence: CASSISLRGGTGKYEQYF. The DNA of the CDR3 is TGTGCCAGCAGCATCTCACTCAGGGGCGGCACCGGGAAGTACGAGCAGTACTTC. The rearrangement joins TRBV7-6 to TRBJ2-7; maybe TRBD1 (6 bases). The germline gives CDR1 SGHVS, CDR2 FNYEAQ. The CDR3 sequence is 18 residues long. V dropped 5 bases and J dropped 4 bases, with 27 bases sitting between them.

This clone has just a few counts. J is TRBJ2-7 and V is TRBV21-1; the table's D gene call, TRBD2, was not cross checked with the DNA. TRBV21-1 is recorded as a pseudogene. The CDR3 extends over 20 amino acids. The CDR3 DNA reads TGTGCCAGCAGCAAAGTTCTTTCCGGGACTAGCGGGAAAGGAAGGTACGAGCAGTACTTC. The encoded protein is CASSKVLSGTSGKGRYEQYF.

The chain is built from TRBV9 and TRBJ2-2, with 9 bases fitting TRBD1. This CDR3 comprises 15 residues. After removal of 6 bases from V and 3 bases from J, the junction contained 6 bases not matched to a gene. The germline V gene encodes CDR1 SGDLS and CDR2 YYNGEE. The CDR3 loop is CASNSQGAYTGELFF. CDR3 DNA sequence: TGTGCCAGCAATTCACAGGGGGCGTACACCGGGGAGCTGTTTTTT.

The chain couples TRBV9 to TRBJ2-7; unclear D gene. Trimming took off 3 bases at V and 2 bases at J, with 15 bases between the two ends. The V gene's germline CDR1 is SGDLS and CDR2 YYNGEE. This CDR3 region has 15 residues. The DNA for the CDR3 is TGTGCCAGCAGCGCTACCCAGCGCCCAACCTACGAGCAGTACTTC. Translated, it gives CASSATQRPTYEQYF. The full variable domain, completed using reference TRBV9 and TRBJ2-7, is DSGVTQTPKHLITATGQRVTLRCSPRSGDLSVYWYQQSLDQGLQFLIQYYNGEERAKGNILERFSAQQFPDLHSELNLSSLELGDSALYFCASSATQRPTYEQYFGPGTRLTVT.

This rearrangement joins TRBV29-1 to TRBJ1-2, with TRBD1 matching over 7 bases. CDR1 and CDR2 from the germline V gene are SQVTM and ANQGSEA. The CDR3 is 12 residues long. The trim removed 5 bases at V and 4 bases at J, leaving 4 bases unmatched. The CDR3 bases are TGCAGCGTTCGGGACAGCTTCTATGGCTACACCTTC. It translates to CSVRDSFYGYTF.

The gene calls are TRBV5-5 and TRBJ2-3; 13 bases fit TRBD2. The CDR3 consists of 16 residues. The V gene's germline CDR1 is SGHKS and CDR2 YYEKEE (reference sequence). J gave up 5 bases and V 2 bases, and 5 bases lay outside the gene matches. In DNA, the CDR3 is TGTGCCAGCAGCTTTCAACTAGCGGGGGGGCAAGATACGCAGTATTTT. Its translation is CASSFQLAGGQDTQYF.